The subject of this entry is one TCR beta chain. This entry belongs to a study of blood T cell repertoires in COVID-19. Assay used: immunoSEQ multiplex PCR; TCRdb lists only in-frame clones, some missing. The sample contains about 47,000 clones, approximately 80% of which appear only once. The CDR3 length is 11 residues. Germline-derived CDR1 and CDR2 are MNHNS and SASEGT. V was shortened by 2 bases and J by 11 bases, with 9 bases between the two germline ends. The sequenced material came from peripheral blood. The chain recombines TRBV6-1 with TRBJ1-2, with D possibly being TRBD1 (5 bases). The TCR comes from a man in his 60s with acute or convalescent COVID-19. This CDR3 is CASSETRAYTF. Here the CDR3 DNA reads TGTGCCAGCAGTGAAACCAGGGCGTACACCTTC.